The 12 T cell receptor beta chains reported below all come from one sample, sequenced in a study of blood T cell repertoires in COVID-19. TCRdb's copy holds only in-frame clones and misses some; the assay was immunoSEQ multiplex PCR. The sample gives around 300,000 clones, about 90% of which show up once; 5.5% to 8% is in the top ten. The source material was peripheral blood. Receptors originate from a woman aged 50 to 65 with COVID-19, enrolled during active disease.

CDR3 region: CASGLSPGDRGVPRGNTIYF. CDR3 DNA: TGTGCTAGTGGTTTGAGCCCGGGGGACAGGGGGGTTCCGCGGGGAAACACCATATATTTT. The rearrangement uses TRBV12-5 and TRBJ1-3; 11 bases align to TRBD1. V shed 2 bases, J shed 4 bases, and the junction held 16 bases outside the gene matches. Per germline, CDR1 LGHNT and CDR2 FRNRAP. The CDR3 has 20 residues.

The chain joins TRBV19 to TRBJ2-3; TRBD2 is a possible D gene (6 bases). The germline CDR1 and CDR2 sequences are LNHDA and SQIVND (reference sequence). The CDR3 is made up of 13 amino acids. Trimming stripped 6 bases from V and 6 bases from J, with 13 bases between. CDR3 amino acids: CASSQWGEDTQYF. The CDR3 coding sequence is TGTGCCAGTAGCCAGTGGGGGGAGGATACGCAGTATTTT. Full variable domain (remainder filled in from reference TRBV19 and TRBJ2-3): DGGITQSPKYLFRKEGQNVTLSCEQNLNHDAMYWYRQDPGQGLRLIYYSQIVNDFQKGDIAEGYSVSREKKESFPLTVTSAQKNPTAFYLCASSQWGEDTQYFGPGTRLTVL.

The genes are TRBV5-1 and TRBJ2-5; D possibly corresponds to TRBD1 (6 bases). Trimming stripped 4 bases from V and 5 bases from J, with 15 bases between. From germline, CDR1 is SGHRS and CDR2 YFSETQ. CDR3 length equals 14 residues. CDR3 residues: CASSQQGSSETQYF. CDR3 coding DNA: TGCGCCAGCAGCCAACAGGGCAGCAGCGAGACCCAGTACTTC.

The chain combines TRBV28 with TRBJ2-7; possibly TRBD1 for D (6 bases). The V gene lost 4 bases and the J gene lost 4 bases, with 17 bases spanning the gap. CDR3 length: 15 amino acids. Germline V lookup: CDR1 MDHEN, CDR2 SYDVKM. CDR3 coding DNA: TGTGCCAGCAGTTCCCTTGACAGGCGCAGGTACGAGCAGTACTTC. This encodes CASSSLDRRRYEQYF. The full variable domain, its missing parts supplied by reference TRBV28 and TRBJ2-7, is DVKVTQSSRYLVKRTGEKVFLECVQDMDHENMFWYRQDPGLGLRLIYFSYDVKMKEKGDIPEGYSVSREKKERFSLILESASTNQTSMYLCASSSLDRRRYEQYFGPGTRLTVT.

The chain combines TRBV6-5 with TRBJ1-1, with 8 bases fitting TRBD1. Per the germline V gene, CDR1 is MNHEY and CDR2 is SVGAGI. The CDR3 consists of 15 residues. J lost 5 bases, V lost 7 bases, and 12 bases had no gene match. Written as DNA, the CDR3 is TGTGCCAGCAACTCGAGACAGGGGTTGGGTACTGAAGCTTTCTTT. This gives the protein CASNSRQGLGTEAFF.

The gene calls are TRBV27 and TRBJ2-1, with 10 positions matching TRBD1. This CDR3 is 15 amino acids long. Germline V gene sequence: CDR1 MNHEY, CDR2 SMNVEV (reference sequence). The ends lost 4 bases at V and 4 bases at J; junction bases unmatched: 4. The CDR3 DNA is TGTGCCAGCAGTTACGGGACAGGGGTGTACAATGAGCAGTTCTTC. Residues: CASSYGTGVYNEQFF.

The chain joins TRBV7-2 to TRBJ2-3, with 7 bases lining up with TRBD2. There are 16 residues in the CDR3. The V gene's germline CDR1 is SGHTA and CDR2 FQGNSA. V lost 0 bases and J lost 0; bases outside the gene matches: 3. CDR3 sequence: CASSLAGGPSTDTQYF. CDR3 nucleotide sequence: TGTGCCAGCAGCTTAGCGGGAGGGCCCAGCACAGATACGCAGTATTTT.

The V call is TRBV5-1, the J call TRBJ1-2, with 7 bases aligning to TRBD1. The CDR3 sequence is 14 residues long. Unmatched junction bases numbered 11, after V lost 5 bases and J lost 7 bases. Looked up from germline, CDR1 is SGHRS and CDR2 is YFSETQ. The CDR3 loop reads CASREATGAAGYTF. The CDR3 nucleotides read TGCGCCAGCAGAGAGGCTACAGGGGCGGCTGGCTACACCTTC.

The V call is TRBV5-1, the J call TRBJ1-1; D is unresolved. Germline loops: CDR1 SGHRS, CDR2 YFSETQ. This CDR3 spans 14 amino acids. Trimming removed 3 bases at V and 1 base at J, with 10 bases between. The CDR3 DNA is TGCGCCAGCAGCTCGCCCGGGAGGAACACTGAAGCTTTCTTT. Encoded protein: CASSSPGRNTEAFF.

The chain uses TRBV24-1 and TRBJ2-5; 11 nucleotides align to TRBD2. CDR1 and CDR2 from the germline V gene are KGHDR and SFDVKD. The CDR3 covers 17 residues. V was pared by 4 bases and J by 2 bases, with 8 bases of the junction left unmatched. This chain's CDR3 is CATSDSKTSGAQETQYF. Written as DNA, the CDR3 is TGTGCCACCAGTGACTCAAAGACTAGCGGGGCTCAAGAGACCCAGTACTTC.

To note about this clone: This specimen includes other DNA sequences encoding the same CDR3. The rearrangement joins TRBV19 to TRBJ2-7, with 9 positions matching TRBD2. The CDR3 runs to 15 residues. The germline gives CDR1 LNHDA, CDR2 SQIVND (reference sequence). The junction had 2 bases not matched to a gene; V was cut back by 1 base and J by 1 base. The CDR3 protein is CASSIGSGGSYEQYF. The CDR3 bases are TGTGCCAGTAGTATAGGTAGCGGGGGTTCCTACGAGCAGTACTTC.

This clone appeared a few times. V usage is TRBV4-1 and J usage is TRBJ2-7; 7 positions agree with TRBD2. V lost 3 bases and J lost 2; bases outside the gene matches: 4. CDR3 length: 14 amino acids. Germline V gene data show CDR1 as MGHRA and CDR2 as YSYEKL. In DNA, the CDR3 is TGCGCCAGCAGCCAGGCTAGCGGCACCTACGAGCAGTACTTC. It translates to CASSQASGTYEQYF.